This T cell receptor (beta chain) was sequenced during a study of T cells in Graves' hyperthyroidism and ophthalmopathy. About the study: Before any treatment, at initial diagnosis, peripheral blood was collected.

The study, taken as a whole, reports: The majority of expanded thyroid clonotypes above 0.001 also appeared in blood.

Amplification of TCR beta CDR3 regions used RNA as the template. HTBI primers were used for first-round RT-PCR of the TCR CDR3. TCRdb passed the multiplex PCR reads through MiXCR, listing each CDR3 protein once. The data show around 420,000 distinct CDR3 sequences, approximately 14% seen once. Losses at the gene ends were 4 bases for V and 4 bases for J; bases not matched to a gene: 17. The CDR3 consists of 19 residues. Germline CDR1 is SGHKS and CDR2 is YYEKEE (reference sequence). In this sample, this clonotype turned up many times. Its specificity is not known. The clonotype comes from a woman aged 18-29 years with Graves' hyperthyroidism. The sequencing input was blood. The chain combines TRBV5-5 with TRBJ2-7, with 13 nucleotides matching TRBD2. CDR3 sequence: CASSPRLAGGRHIGYEQYF. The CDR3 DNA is TGTGCCAGCAGCCCTCGACTAGCGGGAGGACGTCATATTGGTTACGAGCAGTACTTC.